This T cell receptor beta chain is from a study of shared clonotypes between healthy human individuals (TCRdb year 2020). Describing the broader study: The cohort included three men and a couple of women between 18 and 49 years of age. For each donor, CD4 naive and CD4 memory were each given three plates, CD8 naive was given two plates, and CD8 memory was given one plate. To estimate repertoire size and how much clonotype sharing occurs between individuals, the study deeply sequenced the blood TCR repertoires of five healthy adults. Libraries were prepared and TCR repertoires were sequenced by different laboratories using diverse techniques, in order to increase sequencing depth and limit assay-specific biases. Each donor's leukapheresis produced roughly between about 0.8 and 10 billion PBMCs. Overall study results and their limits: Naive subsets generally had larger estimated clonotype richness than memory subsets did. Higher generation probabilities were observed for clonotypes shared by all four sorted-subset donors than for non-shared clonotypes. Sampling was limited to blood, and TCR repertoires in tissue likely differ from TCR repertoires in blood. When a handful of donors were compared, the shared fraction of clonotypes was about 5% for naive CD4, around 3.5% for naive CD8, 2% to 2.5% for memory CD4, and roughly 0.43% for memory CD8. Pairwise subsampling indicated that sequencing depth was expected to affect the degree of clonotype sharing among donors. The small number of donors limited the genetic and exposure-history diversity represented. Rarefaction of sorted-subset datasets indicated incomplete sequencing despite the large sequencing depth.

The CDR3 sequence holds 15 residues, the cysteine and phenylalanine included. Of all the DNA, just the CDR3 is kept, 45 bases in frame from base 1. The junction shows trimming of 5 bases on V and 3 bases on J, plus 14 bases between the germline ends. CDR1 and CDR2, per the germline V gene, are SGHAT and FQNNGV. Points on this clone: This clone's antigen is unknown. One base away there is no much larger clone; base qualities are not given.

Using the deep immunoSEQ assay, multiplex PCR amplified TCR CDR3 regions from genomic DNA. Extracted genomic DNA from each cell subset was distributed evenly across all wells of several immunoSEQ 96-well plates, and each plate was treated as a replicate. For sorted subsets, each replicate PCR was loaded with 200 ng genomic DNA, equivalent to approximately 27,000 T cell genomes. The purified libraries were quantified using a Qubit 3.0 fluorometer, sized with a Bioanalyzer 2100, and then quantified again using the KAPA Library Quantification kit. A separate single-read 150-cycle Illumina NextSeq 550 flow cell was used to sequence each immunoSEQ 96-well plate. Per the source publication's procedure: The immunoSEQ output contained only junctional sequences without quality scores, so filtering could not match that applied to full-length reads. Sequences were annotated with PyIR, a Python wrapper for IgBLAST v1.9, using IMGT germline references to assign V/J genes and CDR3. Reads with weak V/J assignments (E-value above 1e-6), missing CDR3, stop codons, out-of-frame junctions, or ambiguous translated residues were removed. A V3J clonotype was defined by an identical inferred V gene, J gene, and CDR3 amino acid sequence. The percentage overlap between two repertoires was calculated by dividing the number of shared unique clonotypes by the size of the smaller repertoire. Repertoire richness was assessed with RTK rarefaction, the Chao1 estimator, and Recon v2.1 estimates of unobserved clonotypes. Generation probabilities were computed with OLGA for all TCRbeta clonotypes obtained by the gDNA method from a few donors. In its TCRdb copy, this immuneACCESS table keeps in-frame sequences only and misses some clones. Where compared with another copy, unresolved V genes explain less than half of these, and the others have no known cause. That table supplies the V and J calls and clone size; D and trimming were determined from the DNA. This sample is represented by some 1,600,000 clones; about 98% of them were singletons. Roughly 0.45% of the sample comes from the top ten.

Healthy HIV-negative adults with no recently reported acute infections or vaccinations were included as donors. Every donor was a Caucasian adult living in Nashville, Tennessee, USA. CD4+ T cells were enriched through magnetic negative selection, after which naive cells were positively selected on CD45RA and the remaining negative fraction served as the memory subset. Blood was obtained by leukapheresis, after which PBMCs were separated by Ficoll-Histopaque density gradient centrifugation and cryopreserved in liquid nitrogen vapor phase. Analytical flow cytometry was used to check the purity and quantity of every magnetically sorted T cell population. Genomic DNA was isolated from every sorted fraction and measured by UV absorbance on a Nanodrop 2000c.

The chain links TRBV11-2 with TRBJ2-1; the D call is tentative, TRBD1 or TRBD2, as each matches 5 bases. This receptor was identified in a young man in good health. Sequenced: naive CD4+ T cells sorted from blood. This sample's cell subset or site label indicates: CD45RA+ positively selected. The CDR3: CASSPRGANYNEQFF. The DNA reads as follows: TGTGCCAGCAGCCCGAGAGGGGCGAACTACAATGAGCAGTTCTTC.